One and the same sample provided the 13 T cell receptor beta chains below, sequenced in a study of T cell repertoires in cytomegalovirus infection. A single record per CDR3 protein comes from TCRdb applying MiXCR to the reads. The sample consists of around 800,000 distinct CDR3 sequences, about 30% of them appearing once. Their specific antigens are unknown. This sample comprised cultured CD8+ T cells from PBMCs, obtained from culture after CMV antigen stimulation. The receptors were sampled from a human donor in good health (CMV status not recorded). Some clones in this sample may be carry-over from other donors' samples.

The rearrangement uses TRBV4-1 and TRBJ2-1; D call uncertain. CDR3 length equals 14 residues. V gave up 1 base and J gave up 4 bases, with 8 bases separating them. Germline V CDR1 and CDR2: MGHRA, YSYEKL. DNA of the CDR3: TGCGCCAGCAGCCAAGGTGACAATTACAATGAGCAGTTCTTC. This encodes CASSQGDNYNEQFF.

Here the CDR3 reads CSAWTGPEQFF. CDR3 sequence (DNA): TGCAGTGCTTGGACAGGCCCCGAGCAGTTCTTC. The chain carries TRBV20-1 and TRBJ2-1, with 7 bases fitting TRBD1. The CDR3 totals 11 residues. The V and J ends lost 5 bases and 10 bases, in that order; junction bases with no gene match: 5. Per the germline V gene, CDR1 is DFQATT and CDR2 is SNEGSKA (reference sequence).

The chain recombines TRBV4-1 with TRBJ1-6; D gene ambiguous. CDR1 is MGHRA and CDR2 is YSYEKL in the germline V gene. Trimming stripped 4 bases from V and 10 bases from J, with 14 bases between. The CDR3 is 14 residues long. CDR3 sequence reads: CASSLFGEESPLHF. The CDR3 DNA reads TGCGCCAGCAGCCTCTTCGGCGAGGAATCACCCCTCCACTTT.

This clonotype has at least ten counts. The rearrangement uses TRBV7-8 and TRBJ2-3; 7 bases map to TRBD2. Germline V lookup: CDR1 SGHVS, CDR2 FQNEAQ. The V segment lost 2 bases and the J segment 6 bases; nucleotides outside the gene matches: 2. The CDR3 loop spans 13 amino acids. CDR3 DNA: TGTGCCAGCAGCTTACGGGGAGGGGATACGCAGTATTTT. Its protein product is CASSLRGGDTQYF.

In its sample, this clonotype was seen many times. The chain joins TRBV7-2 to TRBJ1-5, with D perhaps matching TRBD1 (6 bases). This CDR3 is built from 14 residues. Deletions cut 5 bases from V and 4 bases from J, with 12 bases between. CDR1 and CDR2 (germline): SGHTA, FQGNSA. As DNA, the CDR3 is TGTGCCAGCAGCGACCCGACAGGAAATCAGCCCCAGCATTTT. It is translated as CASSDPTGNQPQHF.

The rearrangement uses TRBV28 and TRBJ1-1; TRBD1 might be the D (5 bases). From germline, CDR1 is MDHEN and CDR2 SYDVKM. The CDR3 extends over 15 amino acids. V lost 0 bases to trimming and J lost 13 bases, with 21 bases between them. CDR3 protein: CASSLWRGGYNEHFF. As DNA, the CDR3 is TGTGCCAGCAGTTTATGGCGGGGCGGATACAATGAACATTTCTTT.

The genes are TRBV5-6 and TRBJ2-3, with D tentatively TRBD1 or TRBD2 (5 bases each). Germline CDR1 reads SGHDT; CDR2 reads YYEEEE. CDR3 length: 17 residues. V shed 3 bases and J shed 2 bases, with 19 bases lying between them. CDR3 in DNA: TGTGCCAGCAGCTCGTTCCGGGACGGATCCTTCACAGATACGCAGTATTTT. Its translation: CASSSFRDGSFTDTQYF.

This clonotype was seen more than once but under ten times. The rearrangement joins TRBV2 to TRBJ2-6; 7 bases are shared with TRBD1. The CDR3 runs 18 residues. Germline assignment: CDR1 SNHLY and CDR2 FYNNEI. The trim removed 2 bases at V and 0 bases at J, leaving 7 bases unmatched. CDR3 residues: CASSERGPLDSGANVLTF. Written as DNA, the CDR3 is TGTGCCAGCAGTGAAAGGGGGCCCCTAGACTCTGGGGCCAACGTCCTGACTTTC.

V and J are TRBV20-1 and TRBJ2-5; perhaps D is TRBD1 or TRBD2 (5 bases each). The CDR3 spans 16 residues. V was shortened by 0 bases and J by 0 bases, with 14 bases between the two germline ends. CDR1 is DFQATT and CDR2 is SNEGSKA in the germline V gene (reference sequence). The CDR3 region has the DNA TGCAGTGCTAGAGATTTGAGGGGTCGGTACCAAGAGACCCAGTACTTC. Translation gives CSARDLRGRYQETQYF.

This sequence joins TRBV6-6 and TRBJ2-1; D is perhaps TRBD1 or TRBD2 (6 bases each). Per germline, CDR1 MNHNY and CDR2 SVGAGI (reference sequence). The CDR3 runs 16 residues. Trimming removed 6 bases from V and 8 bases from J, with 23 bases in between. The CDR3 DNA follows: TGTGCCAGCAGATCGGGAACCGGGGGCGCGATCCATGAGCAGTTCTTC. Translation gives CASRSGTGGAIHEQFF.

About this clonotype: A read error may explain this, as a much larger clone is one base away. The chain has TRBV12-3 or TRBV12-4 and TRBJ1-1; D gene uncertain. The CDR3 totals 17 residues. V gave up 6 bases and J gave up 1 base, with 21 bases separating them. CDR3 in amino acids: CASSEIPEQKRNTEAFF. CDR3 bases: TGTGCCAGCAGCGAAATTCCGGAACAGAAAAGGAACACTGAAGCTTTCTTT.

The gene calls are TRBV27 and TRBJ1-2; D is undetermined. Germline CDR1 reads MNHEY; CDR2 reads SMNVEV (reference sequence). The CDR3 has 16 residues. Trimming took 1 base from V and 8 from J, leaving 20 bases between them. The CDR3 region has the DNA TGTGCCAGCAGTTTATTGGGCACCTCTGGGGTTTGGGGCTACACCTTC. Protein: CASSLLGTSGVWGYTF.

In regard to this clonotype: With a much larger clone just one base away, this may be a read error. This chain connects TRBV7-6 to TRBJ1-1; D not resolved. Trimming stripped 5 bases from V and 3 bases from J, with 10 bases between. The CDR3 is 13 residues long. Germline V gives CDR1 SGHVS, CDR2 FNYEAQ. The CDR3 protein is CASSVWTDTEAFF. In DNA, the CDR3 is TGTGCCAGCAGCGTATGGACGGACACTGAAGCTTTCTTT.